Given below is one T cell receptor beta chain in context. These data originate in a study of blood T cells in healthy people across ages. In germline, CDR1 is DFQATT, CDR2 SNEGSKA (reference sequence). CDR3 length equals 16 residues. The V end lost 0 bases, the J end lost 4 bases, and 13 bases lay between the germline ends. A second PCR of roughly 7 to 11 cycles used a sample-barcoded 5' primer and a J-beta primer mix. MiXCR was run by TCRdb on the 5' RACE reads, yielding one entry per CDR3 protein. The sample lists more than 700,000 distinct CDR3 sequences; 35% to 50% were seen once. The J gene is TRBJ2-6, the V gene TRBV20-1; D remains unclear. This TCR came from a man older than 75 in good health. What was sequenced was blood. The CDR3 spells CSARDRVGTGANVLTF. The CDR3 DNA is TGCAGTGCTAGAGATCGGGTGGGAACCGGGGCCAACGTCCTGACTTTC.